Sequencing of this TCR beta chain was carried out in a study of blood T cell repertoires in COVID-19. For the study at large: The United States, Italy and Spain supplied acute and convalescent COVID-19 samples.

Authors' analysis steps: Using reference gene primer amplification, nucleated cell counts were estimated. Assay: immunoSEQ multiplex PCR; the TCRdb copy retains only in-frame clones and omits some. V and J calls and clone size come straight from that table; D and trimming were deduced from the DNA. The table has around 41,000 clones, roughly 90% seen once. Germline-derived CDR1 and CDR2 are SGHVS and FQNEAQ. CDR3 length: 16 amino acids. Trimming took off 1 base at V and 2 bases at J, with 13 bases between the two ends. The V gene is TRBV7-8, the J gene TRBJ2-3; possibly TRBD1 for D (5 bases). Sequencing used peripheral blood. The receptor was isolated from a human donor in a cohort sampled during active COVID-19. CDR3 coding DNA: TGTGCCAGCAGCTTAGTCAGGGATTATACCACAGATACGCAGTATTTT. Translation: CASSLVRDYTTDTQYF.